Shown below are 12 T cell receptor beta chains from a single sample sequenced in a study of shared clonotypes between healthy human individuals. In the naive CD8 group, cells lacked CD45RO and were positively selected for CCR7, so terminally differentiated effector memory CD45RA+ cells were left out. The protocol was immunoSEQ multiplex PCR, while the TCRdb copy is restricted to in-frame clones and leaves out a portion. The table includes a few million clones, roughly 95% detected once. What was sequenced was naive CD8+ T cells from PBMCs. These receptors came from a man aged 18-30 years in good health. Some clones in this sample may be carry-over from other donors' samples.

The CDR3 DNA reads TGTGCCAGCAGTTCGACAGGGGGCTATTCCTACGAGCAGTACTTC. It translates to CASSSTGGYSYEQYF. J is TRBJ2-7 and V is TRBV27; 10 bases map to TRBD1. Trimming removed 4 bases from V and 1 base from J; junction bases left unmatched: 4. In germline, CDR1 is MNHEY, CDR2 SMNVEV (reference sequence). The CDR3 loop spans 15 amino acids.

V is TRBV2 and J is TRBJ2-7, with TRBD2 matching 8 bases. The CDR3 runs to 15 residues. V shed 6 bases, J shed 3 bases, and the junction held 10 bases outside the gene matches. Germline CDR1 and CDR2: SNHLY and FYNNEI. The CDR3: CASRASGSRVYEQYF. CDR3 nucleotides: TGTGCCAGCAGGGCCAGCGGGAGTCGGGTCTACGAGCAGTACTTC. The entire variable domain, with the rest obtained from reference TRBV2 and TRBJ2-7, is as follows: EPEVTQTPSHQVTQMGQEVILRCVPISNHLYFYWYRQILGQKVEFLVSFYNNEISEKSEIFDDQFSVERPDGSNFTLKIRSTKLEDSAMYFCASRASGSRVYEQYFGPGTRLTVT.

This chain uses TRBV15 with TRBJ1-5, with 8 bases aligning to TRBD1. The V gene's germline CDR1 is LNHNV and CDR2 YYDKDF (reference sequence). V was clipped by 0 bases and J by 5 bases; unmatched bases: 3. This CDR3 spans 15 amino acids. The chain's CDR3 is CATSREADRDQPQHF. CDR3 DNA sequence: TGTGCCACCAGCAGAGAGGCGGACAGGGATCAGCCCCAGCATTTT.

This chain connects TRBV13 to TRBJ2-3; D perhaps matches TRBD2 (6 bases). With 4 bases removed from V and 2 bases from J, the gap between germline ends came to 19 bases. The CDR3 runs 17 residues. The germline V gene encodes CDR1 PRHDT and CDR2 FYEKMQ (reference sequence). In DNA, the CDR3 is TGTGCCAGCAGCTCTCGAGGGGATAGCGGTTACACAGATACGCAGTATTTT. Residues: CASSSRGDSGYTDTQYF.

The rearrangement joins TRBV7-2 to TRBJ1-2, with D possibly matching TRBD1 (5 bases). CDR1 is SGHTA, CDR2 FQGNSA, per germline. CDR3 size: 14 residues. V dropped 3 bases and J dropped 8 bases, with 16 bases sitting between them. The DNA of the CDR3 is TGTGCCAGCAGCTTTGGCGGGGTGGGGCCGGGCTACACCTTC. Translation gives CASSFGGVGPGYTF.

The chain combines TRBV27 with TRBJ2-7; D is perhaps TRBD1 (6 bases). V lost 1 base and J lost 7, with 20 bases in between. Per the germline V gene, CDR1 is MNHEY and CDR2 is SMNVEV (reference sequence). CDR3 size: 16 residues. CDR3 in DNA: TGTGCCAGCAGTTTATGGGTGGGGGACAAAACAGGGGAGCAGTACTTC. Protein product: CASSLWVGDKTGEQYF.

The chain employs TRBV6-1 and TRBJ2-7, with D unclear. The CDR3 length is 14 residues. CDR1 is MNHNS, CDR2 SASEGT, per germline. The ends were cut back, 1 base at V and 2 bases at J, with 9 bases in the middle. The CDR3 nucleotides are TGTGCCAGCAGTGAAGGAAACTGGCCCTACGAGCAGTACTTC. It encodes CASSEGNWPYEQYF.

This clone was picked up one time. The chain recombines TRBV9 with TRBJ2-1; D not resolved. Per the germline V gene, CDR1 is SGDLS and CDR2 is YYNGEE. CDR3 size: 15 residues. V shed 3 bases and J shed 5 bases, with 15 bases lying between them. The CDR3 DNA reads TGTGCCAGCAGCGCTCGACGGAATCTAGACAATGAGCAGTTCTTC. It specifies CASSARRNLDNEQFF.

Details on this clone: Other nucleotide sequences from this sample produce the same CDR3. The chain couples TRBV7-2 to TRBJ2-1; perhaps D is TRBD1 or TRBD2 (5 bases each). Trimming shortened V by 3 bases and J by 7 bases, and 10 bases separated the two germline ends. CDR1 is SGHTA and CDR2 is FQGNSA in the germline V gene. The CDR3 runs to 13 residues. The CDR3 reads CASSLGRRNEQFF. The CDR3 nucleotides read TGTGCCAGCAGCTTGGGACGTAGAAATGAGCAGTTCTTC.

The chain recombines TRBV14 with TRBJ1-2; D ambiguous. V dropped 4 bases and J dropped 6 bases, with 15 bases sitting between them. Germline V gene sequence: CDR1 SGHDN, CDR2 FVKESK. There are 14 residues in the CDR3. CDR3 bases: TGTGCCAGCAGCCCCAGATTCGTAGCGGATGGCTACACCTTC. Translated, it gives CASSPRFVADGYTF.

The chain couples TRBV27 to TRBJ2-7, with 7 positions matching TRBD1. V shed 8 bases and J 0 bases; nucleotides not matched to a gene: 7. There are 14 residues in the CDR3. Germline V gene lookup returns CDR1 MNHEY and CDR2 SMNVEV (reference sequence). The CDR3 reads CASGARDSSYEQYF. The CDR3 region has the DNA TGTGCCAGCGGGGCCCGGGACAGCTCCTACGAGCAGTACTTC.

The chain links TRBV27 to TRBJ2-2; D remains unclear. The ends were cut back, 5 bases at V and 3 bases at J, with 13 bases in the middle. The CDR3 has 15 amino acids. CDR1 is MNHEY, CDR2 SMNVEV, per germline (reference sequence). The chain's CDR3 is CASSPLIPHTGELFF. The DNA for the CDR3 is TGTGCCAGCAGTCCACTTATCCCTCACACCGGGGAGCTGTTTTTT.